This TCR beta chain was identified during a study of T-cell memory formation after mild COVID-19. The wider study: TCR clusters were mostly confined to one donor each.

This clonotype turned up a few times. TCRdb reprocessed the 5' RACE reads with MiXCR, giving one entry per CDR3 protein. The sample has roughly 160,000 distinct CDR3 sequences, under 14% seen once. Germline loops: CDR1 SGHKS, CDR2 YYEKEE (reference sequence). Losses at the gene ends were 2 bases for V and 5 bases for J; bases not matched to a gene: 9. This CDR3 region has 15 residues. V gene TRBV5-5 combines with J gene TRBJ2-5; 7 bases are shared with TRBD1. The specimen was PBMCs or a T cell subset sorted from them (not recorded which). This clonotype originated in a man younger than 35 who had mild COVID-19 (a few samples of this study predate the infection). Cell type and time point are not known. The CDR3 sequence is CASSFPTGVDETQYF. CDR3 coding DNA: TGTGCCAGCAGCTTCCCAACAGGGGTAGACGAGACCCAGTACTTC.